This T cell receptor (beta chain) was recorded in a study of shared clonotypes between healthy human individuals (dated by TCRdb to 2020 to 2022). As for the study more broadly: The cohort included a few men and a couple of women between 18 and 49 years of age. For each donor, three plates each were used for CD4 naive and CD4 memory, two plates were used for CD8 naive, and one plate was used for CD8 memory. To estimate repertoire size and how much clonotype sharing occurs between individuals, the study deeply sequenced the blood TCR repertoires of a handful of healthy adults. To increase sequencing depth and limit assay-specific biases, different laboratories used diverse techniques to prepare libraries and sequence TCR repertoires. Between about 0.8 and 9.5 billion PBMCs per donor were obtained by leukapheresis. The paper as a whole reports these results and caveats: Sampling was restricted to blood, and TCR repertoires in tissues likely differ from the TCR repertoires found in blood. Because the study included a small number of donors, the genetic and exposure-history diversity represented was limited. Sharing across a few donors was observed for roughly 5.4% of naive CD4, over 3% of naive CD8, 2% to 2.5% of memory CD4, and about 0.4% of memory CD8 clonotypes. Estimated clonotype richness was generally larger for naive than for memory subsets. Rarefaction of sorted-subset datasets indicated incomplete sequencing despite the large sequencing depth. Based on pairwise subsampling, the degree of clonotype sharing among donors was expected to be affected by sequencing depth. Higher generation probabilities were observed for clonotypes shared by all four sorted-subset donors than for non-shared clonotypes.

CD8 naive samples were obtained by positive selection for CCR7 among CD45RO-negative cells, yielding a CD45RA+CCR7+ population from which TemRA cells were excluded. Healthy HIV-negative adults with no recently reported acute infections or vaccinations were included as donors. Only Caucasian adults living in Nashville, Tennessee, USA were represented among the donors. Blood was collected by leukapheresis, and PBMCs were isolated by Ficoll-Histopaque density gradient centrifugation and then cryopreserved in liquid nitrogen vapor phase. Purity and quantity of every magnetically sorted T cell population were checked by analytical flow cytometry. Genomic DNA was isolated from every sorted fraction and measured by UV absorbance on a Nanodrop 2000c. Using the deep immunoSEQ assay, TCR CDR3 regions were amplified from genomic DNA by multiplex PCR. For each cell subset, the extracted genomic DNA was distributed evenly across all wells of several immunoSEQ 96-well plates, and each plate served as one replicate. Each replicate PCR for sorted subsets received around 0.2 ug genomic DNA, equal to roughly 33,000 T cell genomes. Purified libraries were measured with a Qubit 3.0 fluorometer, size-checked on a Bioanalyzer 2100, and measured again with the KAPA Library Quantification kit. A separate single-read 150-cycle Illumina NextSeq 550 flow cell was used to sequence each immunoSEQ 96-well plate. The authors' pipeline ran thus. Because the immunoSEQ output held only junctional sequences and lacked quality scores, the filtering could not match the filtering applied to full-length reads. Sequences were annotated with PyIR, a Python wrapper for IgBLAST v1.9, and V/J genes and CDR3 were assigned using IMGT germline references. Any read was removed if the V/J assignment was weak (E-value above 1e-6), the CDR3 was missing, or the read contained stop codons, out-of-frame junctions, or ambiguous translated residues. A V3J clonotype was defined by an identical inferred V gene, J gene, and CDR3 amino acid sequence. Percentage overlap between repertoires was calculated by dividing the number of shared unique clonotypes by the size of the smaller repertoire. Repertoire richness was assessed with RTK rarefaction, the Chao1 estimator, and Recon v2.1 estimates of unobserved clonotypes. For all TCRbeta clonotypes obtained by the gDNA method from a few donors, generation probabilities were computed with OLGA. TCRdb limited this immuneACCESS table to in-frame rearrangements with V and J called. A share of clones is missing; checked studies link under half to unresolved V genes, and the rest is unexplained. The V and J calls and clone size were taken over from that table, and D and trimming were inferred from the DNA. A total of over 800,000 clones appear in this sample, about 91% of them only once. Nearly 25% of the sample rests with the top ten.

For this clone: Its antigen remains undetermined. No base quality values were provided; no much bigger clone lies one nucleotide off.

This receptor was taken from a man aged 30 to 39 in good health. The sequencing sample was made of naive CD8+ T cells sorted from blood. The sample's cell subset or site, from its label and the paper: CD45RA+CCR7+.

The nucleotide sequence is given as TGTGCCAGCAGTTTCGCGAGAGACAGGGGGACCCAGTACTTC. Its translation is CASSFARDRGTQYF. Here the chain combines TRBV27 and TRBJ2-5; TRBD1 aligns with 8 central bases. Counted from cysteine to phenylalanine, this CDR3 has 14 amino acids. CDR3 DNA is the only sequence kept; it has 42 bases, read in frame from the first base. Here V drops 3 bases and J drops 7 bases, and the junction holds 7 bases not matched to any gene. In the germline V gene (reference sequence), CDR1 corresponds to MNHEY and CDR2 to SMNVEV.